This T cell receptor beta chain was obtained from a study of blood T cell repertoires in COVID-19. Study background: Acute-phase and convalescent COVID-19 samples originated in the United States, Italy and Spain. Sample material is recorded as cDNA or gDNA derived from T cells, B-cell-depleted T cells, or PBMCs.

Original processing notes: Amplified reference gene primers provided the basis for estimating nucleated cell counts. Sequenced by immunoSEQ multiplex PCR; TCRdb stores in-frame clones only, minus some. D and trimming were read from the DNA, whereas the V and J calls and clone size are those reported in that table. The data hold some 140,000 clones, with around 79% observed a single time. This CDR3 region has 12 residues. The germline CDR1 and CDR2 sequences are MDHEN and SYDVKM. Trimming removed 7 bases from V and 6 bases from J, with 10 bases in between. Sequencing was done on a sample of peripheral blood. The V call is TRBV28, the J call TRBJ2-1; tentative D call: TRBD1 (6 bases). The TCR sequence derives from a man in his fifties or sixties with acute or convalescent COVID-19. The CDR3 sequence: CASTTGSNEQFF. The CDR3 coding sequence is TGTGCCAGCACCACAGGGAGCAATGAGCAGTTCTTC.